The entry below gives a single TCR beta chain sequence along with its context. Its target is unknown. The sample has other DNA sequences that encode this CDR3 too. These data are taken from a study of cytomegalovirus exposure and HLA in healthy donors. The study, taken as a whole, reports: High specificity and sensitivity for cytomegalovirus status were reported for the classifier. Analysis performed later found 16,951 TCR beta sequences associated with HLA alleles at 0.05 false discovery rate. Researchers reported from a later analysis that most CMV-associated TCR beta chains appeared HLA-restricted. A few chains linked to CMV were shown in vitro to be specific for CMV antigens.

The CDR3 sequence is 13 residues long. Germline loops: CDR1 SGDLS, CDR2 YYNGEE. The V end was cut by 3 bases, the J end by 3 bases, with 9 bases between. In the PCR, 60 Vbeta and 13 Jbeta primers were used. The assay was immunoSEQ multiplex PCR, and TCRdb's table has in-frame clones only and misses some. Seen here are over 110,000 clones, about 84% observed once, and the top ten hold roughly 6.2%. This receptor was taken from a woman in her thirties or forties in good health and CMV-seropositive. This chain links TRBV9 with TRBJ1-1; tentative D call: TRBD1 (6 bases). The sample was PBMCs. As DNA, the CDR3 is TGTGCCAGCAGCGCCGGACAGTACACTGAAGCTTTCTTT. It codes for CASSAGQYTEAFF.